This T cell receptor beta chain emerged from a study of T-cell memory formation after mild COVID-19. Across the study: Clusters were largely donor specific.

In germline, CDR1 is LNHDA, CDR2 SQIVND (reference sequence). V lost 6 bases, J lost 8 bases, and 6 bases stayed unmatched. The CDR3 spans 14 residues. TCRdb analysed the 5' RACE reads with MiXCR anew, one entry per CDR3 protein. The table records 300,000 to 350,000 distinct CDR3 sequences, 13% to 15% of them present only once. Study-level findings and limits: CD4+ contracting clones lay mainly in CM and EM, CD8+ ones in EMRA. The study found balanced CD4/CD8 in clones contracting day 15 to 85 and a CD4+ lean in later expanders. What remained unconfirmed was the SARS-CoV-2 specificity of second-wave clones peaking on day 37.

This clonotype was detected only a few times. The target antigen is unknown. The clonotype was recovered from a man aged 18 to 29 who had mild COVID-19 (a few samples of this study predate the infection). Cell type and time point are not known. The rearrangement joins TRBV19 to TRBJ2-1; 11 bases are shared with TRBD2. Sequencing was done on a sample of PBMCs or a T cell subset sorted from them (not recorded which). CDR3 nucleotides: TGTGCCAGTAGCCGGCTAGCGGGGGGCCATGAGCAGTTCTTC. Its translation is CASSRLAGGHEQFF. Drawing the rest from reference TRBV19 and TRBJ2-1, the complete variable domain is DGGITQSPKYLFRKEGQNVTLSCEQNLNHDAMYWYRQDPGQGLRLIYYSQIVNDFQKGDIAEGYSVSREKKESFPLTVTSAQKNPTAFYLCASSRLAGGHEQFFGPGTRLTVL.